Each of the 25 T cell receptor beta chains below was sequenced from the same sample in a study of blood T cell repertoires in COVID-19. Produced via immunoSEQ multiplex PCR; TCRdb's table is partial and in-frame only. The sample yields roughly 120,000 clones, approximately 90% seen once. Sequencing used peripheral blood. The receptors were gathered from a woman aged 45 to 65 with acute or convalescent COVID-19.

V is TRBV4-3 and J is TRBJ2-7, with 7 bases lining up with TRBD2. The CDR3 covers 14 residues. The germline CDR1 and CDR2 sequences are LGHNA and YSLEER. After removal of 1 base from V and 5 bases from J, the junction contained 5 bases not matched to a gene. The chain's CDR3 is CASSQGTGGDEQYF. The CDR3 nucleotides read TGCGCCAGCAGCCAAGGGACGGGAGGCGACGAGCAGTACTTC.

The V call is TRBV6-5, the J call TRBJ2-7; D is perhaps TRBD1 (5 bases). This CDR3 has 14 residues. The germline V and J ends were trimmed by 9 bases and 2 bases, with 17 bases remaining between them. Looked up from germline, CDR1 is MNHEY and CDR2 is SVGAGI. The CDR3 nucleotides read TGTGCCAGTGAGTCCCTGACAGAAACCTACGAGCAGTACTTC. It is translated as CASESLTETYEQYF.

This sequence joins TRBV4-3 and TRBJ1-6; no clear D gene. The germline V gene has CDR1 LGHNA and CDR2 YSLEER. The CDR3 runs to 16 residues. The V end was cut by 4 bases, the J end by 0 bases, with 10 bases between. CDR3 in DNA: TGCGCCAGCAGCCGCGTAGAAAGCTCCTATAATTCACCCCTCCACTTT. Translating gives CASSRVESSYNSPLHF.

The rearrangement uses TRBV6-4 and TRBJ2-3; 8 positions agree with TRBD1. J gave up 4 bases and V 5 bases, and 8 bases lay outside the gene matches. This CDR3 spans 15 amino acids. CDR1 and CDR2 (germline): MRHNA, SNTAGT. CDR3 nucleotides: TGTGCCAGCAGTAACGGGACAGGCGGCGCAGATACGCAGTATTTT. Its protein product is CASSNGTGGADTQYF.

The chain joins TRBV29-1 to TRBJ2-7; 7 bases fit TRBD1. V gave up 2 bases and J gave up 6 bases; unmatched junction bases: 4. CDR3 length: 12 residues. Per germline, CDR1 SQVTM and CDR2 ANQGSEA. CDR3 bases: TGCAGCGTTGAAAAGGGGGCAGGCGAGCAGTACTTC. Translation: CSVEKGAGEQYF.

V and J are TRBV28 and TRBJ1-1; 7 nucleotides align to TRBD1. The J segment lost 1 base and the V segment lost 2 bases, leaving 4 bases of the junction unmatched. Germline loops: CDR1 MDHEN, CDR2 SYDVKM. CDR3 length: 15 residues. This CDR3 is CASSLGQAQNTEAFF. For the CDR3, the DNA is TGTGCCAGCAGTTTAGGACAGGCACAGAACACTGAAGCTTTCTTT.

V gene TRBV10-3 combines with J gene TRBJ1-2; 8 bases map to TRBD1. Trimming cost V 10 bases and J 5 bases; bases outside gene matches: 9. This CDR3 comprises 13 residues. Per germline, CDR1 ENHRY and CDR2 SYGVKD. The CDR3 reads CASLPQGEYGYTF. The CDR3 DNA is TGTGCCAGCCTACCACAGGGGGAGTATGGCTACACCTTC.

The rearrangement joins TRBV10-3 to TRBJ1-2, with D tentatively TRBD1 (5 bases). Germline-derived CDR1 and CDR2 are ENHRY and SYGVKD. Trimming took 1 base from V and 7 from J, leaving 10 bases between them. The CDR3 runs to 13 residues. As DNA, the CDR3 is TGTGCCATCAGTGAGTGGGAGGGACCTGGCTACACCTTC. Protein: CAISEWEGPGYTF.

This clone was seen only once. The rearrangement links TRBV5-6 to TRBJ2-2, with 9 bases identical to TRBD1. The V and J ends lost 1 base and 4 bases, in that order; junction bases with no gene match: 2. The CDR3 is 15 residues long. Germline V lookup: CDR1 SGHDT, CDR2 YYEEEE. The DNA for the CDR3 is TGTGCCAGCAGCTTGCGACAGGGGGGCACCGGGGAGCTGTTTTTT. Its protein product is CASSLRQGGTGELFF.

This clone was seen only once. The chain links TRBV5-5 to TRBJ2-5; 7 bases map to TRBD1. Per the germline V gene, CDR1 is SGHKS and CDR2 is YYEKEE (reference sequence). This CDR3 comprises 14 residues. V lost 5 bases to trimming and J lost 5 bases; unmatched junction nucleotides: 9. The CDR3 sequence is CASRPTGDVETQYF. CDR3 nucleotides: TGTGCCAGCAGGCCCACAGGGGACGTGGAGACCCAGTACTTC. Variable domain in full (rest from reference TRBV5-5 and TRBJ2-5): DAGVTQSPTHLIKTRGQQVTLRCSPISGHKSVSWYQQVLGQGPQFIFQYYEKEERGRGNFPDRFSARQFPNYSSELNVNALLLGDSALYLCASRPTGDVETQYFGPGTRLLVL.

The chain links TRBV10-2 to TRBJ2-7; 7 bases agree with TRBD2. V lost 3 bases to trimming and J lost 6 bases; unmatched junction nucleotides: 11. The CDR3 is 15 residues long. CDR1 is WSHSY, CDR2 SAAADI, per germline. The CDR3 DNA reads TGCGCCAGCAGTGAAGTGGGAGGGCCATCGGGCGAGCAGTACTTC. Protein: CASSEVGGPSGEQYF.

The V gene is TRBV19, the J gene TRBJ1-4; 12 nucleotides agree with TRBD1. Germline V gives CDR1 LNHDA, CDR2 SQIVND (reference sequence). V lost 3 bases and J lost 8; bases outside the gene matches: 7. This CDR3 spans 16 amino acids. This CDR3 reads CASSIGTGGRGEKLFF. The CDR3 DNA follows: TGTGCCAGTAGTATCGGGACAGGGGGCCGTGGGGAAAAACTGTTTTTT.

Only one count was recorded for this clone. V gene TRBV5-1 combines with J gene TRBJ2-7, with TRBD2 matching over 9 bases. V lost 4 bases and J lost 6; bases outside the gene matches: 5. The CDR3 consists of 13 residues. Germline values: CDR1 SGHRS, CDR2 YFSETQ. Written as DNA, the CDR3 is TGCGCCAGCAGCCAGGGACTAGCTTCCGAGCAGTACTTC. Its translation is CASSQGLASEQYF. Drawing the rest from reference TRBV5-1 and TRBJ2-7, the complete variable domain is KAGVTQTPRYLIKTRGQQVTLSCSPISGHRSVSWYQQTPGQGLQFLFEYFSETQRNKGNFPGRFSGRQFSNSRSEMNVSTLELGDSALYLCASSQGLASEQYFGPGTRLTVT.

The chain has TRBV2 and TRBJ1-1; tentatively, D is TRBD1 (5 bases). CDR1 is SNHLY and CDR2 is FYNNEI in the germline V gene. The ends were cut back, 7 bases at V and 0 bases at J, with 15 bases in the middle. The length of the CDR3 is 15 residues. Written as DNA, the CDR3 is TGTGCCAGCACTGTCACGGACACTTTGAACACTGAAGCTTTCTTT. This encodes CASTVTDTLNTEAFF.

This clone showed up just a few times. The chain uses TRBV4-3 and TRBJ2-5; D is undetermined. Germline-derived CDR1 and CDR2 are LGHNA and YSLEER. Trimming left V 0 bases short and J 5 bases short, with 13 bases between. This CDR3 is built from 15 residues. The CDR3 DNA follows: TGCGCCAGCAGCCAAGATCCTATAAATCTGGAGACCCAGTACTTC. It translates to CASSQDPINLETQYF.

This chain joins TRBV28 and TRBJ1-4; 7 bases line up with TRBD1. Germline V gene sequence: CDR1 MDHEN, CDR2 SYDVKM. The CDR3 is 14 amino acids. After removal of 4 bases from V and 4 bases from J, the junction contained 3 bases not matched to a gene. Written as DNA, the CDR3 is TGTGCCAGCAGTTCGACAGGGTATAATGAAAAACTGTTTTTT. Translating gives CASSSTGYNEKLFF.

The rearrangement links TRBV9 to TRBJ2-3, with TRBD1 identical over 9 bases. The V gene end was trimmed by 0 bases and the J gene end by 3 bases; junction bases not matched to a gene: 2. The germline V gene has CDR1 SGDLS and CDR2 YYNGEE. CDR3 length: 15 amino acids. CDR3 nucleotides: TGTGCCAGCAGCGTAGAAGGGACAGGGACAGATACGCAGTATTTT. Translating gives CASSVEGTGTDTQYF.

The rearrangement links TRBV5-4 to TRBJ2-5; TRBD2 aligns across 8 bases. The germline gives CDR1 SGHNT, CDR2 YYREEE (reference sequence). There are 15 residues in the CDR3. Trimming at V came to 3 bases and at J to 5 bases, leaving 9 bases not matched to a gene. The CDR3 DNA reads TGTGCCAGCAGCTCGTCCTCGACTAGCGCGGAGACCCAGTACTTC. Residues: CASSSSSTSAETQYF. Full variable domain (outside the CDR3, taken from reference TRBV5-4 and TRBJ2-5): ETGVTQSPTHLIKTRGQQVTLRCSSQSGHNTVSWYQQALGQGPQFIFQYYREEENGRGNFPPRFSGLQFPNYSSELNVNALELDDSALYLCASSSSSTSAETQYFGPGTRLLVL.

V gene TRBV7-9 combines with J gene TRBJ1-1, with D perhaps matching TRBD1 (5 bases). From germline, CDR1 is SEHNR and CDR2 FQNEAQ (reference sequence). The CDR3 contains 14 residues. With 6 bases removed from V and 2 bases from J, the gap between germline ends came to 13 bases. CDR3 sequence reads: CASSIQGGNTEAFF. CDR3 DNA sequence: TGTGCCAGCAGTATCCAGGGCGGAAACACTGAAGCTTTCTTT.

V usage is TRBV5-6 and J usage is TRBJ1-4; 10 bases line up with TRBD1. The CDR3 is 15 amino acids. With 3 bases clipped from V and 2 bases from J, the junction kept 1 base outside the gene matches. CDR1 is SGHDT and CDR2 is YYEEEE in the germline V gene. CDR3 region: CASSWTGGTNEKLFF. The CDR3 DNA sequence: TGTGCCAGCAGCTGGACAGGGGGGACTAATGAAAAACTGTTTTTT.

This chain links TRBV7-2 with TRBJ1-1; maybe TRBD1 (5 bases). The CDR3 runs 15 residues. The V gene lost 2 bases and the J gene lost 0 bases, with 10 bases spanning the gap. From germline, CDR1 is SGHTA and CDR2 FQGNSA. CDR3: CASSLSFRVNTEAFF. CDR3 DNA sequence: TGTGCCAGCAGCTTATCGTTCAGGGTGAACACTGAAGCTTTCTTT.

The genes are TRBV19 and TRBJ1-6, with a possible D match to TRBD1 (6 bases). This CDR3 has 15 residues. Germline lookup yields CDR1 LNHDA and CDR2 SQIVND (reference sequence). The V end lost 1 base, the J end lost 9 bases, and 13 bases lay between the germline ends. The CDR3 coding sequence is TGTGCCAGTAGTATAGTTCCAGGGGTGGCTTCACCCCTCCACTTT. Translating it yields CASSIVPGVASPLHF.

The genes are TRBV19 and TRBJ2-7, with a possible D match to TRBD1 (6 bases). The CDR3 consists of 17 residues. V lost 3 bases and J lost 4, with 22 bases in between. The germline V gene has CDR1 LNHDA and CDR2 SQIVND (reference sequence). The CDR3 loop is CASSILGATSQGYEQYF. The CDR3 DNA follows: TGTGCCAGTAGTATCCTTGGGGCCACGTCTCAGGGGTACGAGCAGTACTTC.

The chain links TRBV19 to TRBJ1-5; tentatively, D is TRBD1 (5 bases). The CDR3 loop spans 16 amino acids. V shed 4 bases and J shed 2 bases, with 15 bases lying between them. Germline V gene sequence: CDR1 LNHDA, CDR2 SQIVND (reference sequence). CDR3 DNA sequence: TGTGCCAGTAGTAATTTAGACAGAAGGGGCAATCAGCCCCAGCATTTT. This codes for CASSNLDRRGNQPQHF.

This clone has only one observation. This sequence joins TRBV19 and TRBJ2-4; D gene unclear. The CDR3 spans 15 residues. The V end lost 5 bases, the J end lost 0 bases, and 11 bases lay between the germline ends. Germline V CDR1 and CDR2: LNHDA, SQIVND (reference sequence). The CDR3 loop reads CASSLAPQAKNIQYF. The DNA for the CDR3 is TGTGCCAGTAGTCTCGCCCCACAAGCCAAAAACATTCAGTACTTC.